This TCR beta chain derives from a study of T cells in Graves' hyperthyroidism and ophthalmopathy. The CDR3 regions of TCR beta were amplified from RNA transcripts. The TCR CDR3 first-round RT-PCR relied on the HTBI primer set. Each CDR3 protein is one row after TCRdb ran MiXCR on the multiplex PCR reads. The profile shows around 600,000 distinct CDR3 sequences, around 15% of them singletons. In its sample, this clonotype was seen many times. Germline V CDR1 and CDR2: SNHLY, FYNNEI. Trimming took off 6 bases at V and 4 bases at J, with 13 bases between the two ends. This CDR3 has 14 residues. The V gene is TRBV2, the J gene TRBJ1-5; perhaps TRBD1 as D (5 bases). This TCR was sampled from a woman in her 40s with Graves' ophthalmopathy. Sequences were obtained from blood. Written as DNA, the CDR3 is TGTGCCAGCAGCGAGGGGCGGGGAAATCAGCCCCAGCATTTT. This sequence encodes CASSEGRGNQPQHF.